Presented here are 20 T cell receptor beta chains from one specimen sequenced in a study of cytomegalovirus exposure and HLA in healthy donors. This PCR relied on a set of 60 Vbeta primers and 13 Jbeta primers. Libraries were prepared by immunoSEQ multiplex PCR; TCRdb keeps only in-frame clonotypes and omits some of them. In the table there are about 150,000 clones, 86% of which are singletons. The sample taken for sequencing was PBMCs. All receptors come from a woman between 18 and 30 years old in good health and CMV-seronegative.

In its sample, this clone was seen a few times. The chain employs TRBV5-6 and TRBJ1-6; D is unclear. V was trimmed by 1 base and J by 9 bases, leaving 8 bases between them. This CDR3 region has 13 residues. Germline V gene lookup returns CDR1 SGHDT and CDR2 YYEEEE. The CDR3 loop reads CASSLPGSSPLHF. The CDR3 bases are TGTGCCAGCAGCTTGCCAGGATCTTCACCCCTCCACTTT.

This clone has a single count. The chain uses TRBV28 and TRBJ1-1, with D maybe TRBD1 (5 bases). The ends were cut back, 7 bases at V and 6 bases at J, with 24 bases in the middle. CDR3 length: 16 residues. Per the germline V gene, CDR1 is MDHEN and CDR2 is SYDVKM. DNA for the CDR3: TGTGCCAGCACCTGGGGGGGGTGGAATGATGTGGCTGAAGCTTTCTTT. Protein product: CASTWGGWNDVAEAFF.

This clone was seen a handful of times. This rearrangement joins TRBV6-1 to TRBJ2-5; no definite D call. Per the germline V gene, CDR1 is MNHNS and CDR2 is SASEGT. Trimming cost V 6 bases and J 0 bases, with 11 bases left between them. The CDR3 sequence is 14 residues long. For the CDR3, the DNA is TGTGCCAGCAGCCCTAGAACCAACCAAGAGACCCAGTACTTC. Amino acid sequence: CASSPRTNQETQYF.

This chain joins TRBV5-1 and TRBJ1-4, with D possibly TRBD1 on 5 matching bases. Trimming shortened V by 0 bases and J by 6 bases, and 12 bases separated the two germline ends. This CDR3 comprises 15 residues. The V gene's germline CDR1 is SGHRS and CDR2 YFSETQ. In DNA, the CDR3 is TGCGCCAGCAGCTTGGAGGGGTCTGCGTATGAAAAACTGTTTTTT. Residues: CASSLEGSAYEKLFF.

The chain is built from TRBV19 and TRBJ2-7; 8 bases align to TRBD2. V lost 6 bases and J lost 7; bases outside the gene matches: 11. The CDR3 consists of 14 residues. Germline V gene data show CDR1 as LNHDA and CDR2 as SQIVND (reference sequence). This CDR3 reads CASSTSGARSEQYF. The CDR3 region has the DNA TGTGCCAGTAGCACTAGCGGAGCCCGATCTGAGCAGTACTTC. The whole variable domain, filled in from reference TRBV19 and TRBJ2-7, reads DGGITQSPKYLFRKEGQNVTLSCEQNLNHDAMYWYRQDPGQGLRLIYYSQIVNDFQKGDIAEGYSVSREKKESFPLTVTSAQKNPTAFYLCASSTSGARSEQYFGPGTRLTVT.

The chain employs TRBV6-5 and TRBJ2-4; 10 bases are a match to TRBD2. The junction had 5 bases not matched to a gene; V was cut back by 5 bases and J by 7 bases. The CDR3 extends over 14 amino acids. Per the germline V gene, CDR1 is MNHEY and CDR2 is SVGAGI. In DNA form, the CDR3 reads TGTGCCAGCAGTGGCAGCGGGGGGGAGAACATTCAGTACTTC. This gives the protein CASSGSGGENIQYF.

The V call is TRBV27, the J call TRBJ1-2, with D unclear. CDR1 is MNHEY, CDR2 SMNVEV, per germline (reference sequence). The CDR3 totals 13 residues. V lost 3 bases and J lost 4, with 9 bases in between. The CDR3 reads CASSLSGSYGYTF. Here the CDR3 DNA reads TGTGCCAGCAGTTTGTCCGGGAGCTATGGCTACACCTTC.

The V gene is TRBV27, the J gene TRBJ2-7; perhaps TRBD2 as D (6 bases). The V end was cut by 5 bases, the J end by 8 bases, with 16 bases between. This CDR3 contains 13 residues. Germline CDR1 reads MNHEY; CDR2 reads SMNVEV (reference sequence). CDR3 nucleotides: TGTGCCAGCAGTCAGGGACTTGGCGGTAAGCAGTACTTC. Its protein is CASSQGLGGKQYF.

This clone was recorded once. The chain combines TRBV11-2 with TRBJ2-3, with 8 bases aligning to TRBD1. Germline loops: CDR1 SGHAT, CDR2 FQNNGV. The trim removed 3 bases at V and 1 base at J, leaving 12 bases unmatched. CDR3 length: 18 residues. CDR3 residues: CASSFTLPGTGGTDTQYF. The CDR3 DNA reads as TGTGCCAGCAGCTTCACACTTCCCGGGACAGGAGGCACAGATACGCAGTATTTT.

The V and J genes are TRBV28 and TRBJ1-1, with TRBD1 matching over 8 bases. V lost 5 bases and J lost 4; bases outside the gene matches: 12. The CDR3 totals 16 residues. Germline V CDR1 and CDR2: MDHEN, SYDVKM. CDR3 sequence reads: CASSPPFYRGGTEAFF. In nucleotides, the CDR3 is TGTGCCAGCAGTCCCCCCTTCTACAGGGGGGGCACTGAAGCTTTCTTT.

This clone was observed a handful of times. The same CDR3 can be traced to other DNA sequences in this sample. The V call is TRBV18, the J call TRBJ1-1; maybe TRBD1 (5 bases). V gave up 3 bases and J gave up 1 base, with 6 bases separating them. The CDR3 extends over 13 amino acids. Germline V gives CDR1 KGHSH, CDR2 LQKENI. CDR3 region: CASSPTENTEAFF. CDR3 DNA: TGTGCCAGCTCACCGACAGAGAACACTGAAGCTTTCTTT. The entire variable domain, with the rest obtained from reference TRBV18 and TRBJ1-1, is as follows: NAGVMQNPRHLVRRRGQEARLRCSPMKGHSHVYWYRQLPEEGLKFMVYLQKENIIDESGMPKERFSAEFPKEGPSILRIQQVVRGDSAAYFCASSPTENTEAFFGQGTRLTVV.

The chain carries TRBV7-9 and TRBJ1-1, with D perhaps TRBD1 (6 bases). CDR1 SEHNR and CDR2 FQNEAQ come from the germline V gene (reference sequence). V gave up 4 bases and J gave up 8 bases, with 17 bases separating them. The CDR3 loop spans 14 amino acids. The CDR3 loop is CASSSTIGTREAFF. In DNA, the CDR3 is TGTGCCAGCAGCTCGACTATCGGGACACGGGAAGCTTTCTTT.

The CDR3 here is CSVEPGGLAGGYYNEQFF. In nucleotides, the CDR3 is TGCAGCGTTGAACCCGGGGGATTAGCGGGAGGGTACTACAATGAGCAGTTCTTC. The chain recombines TRBV29-1 with TRBJ2-1, with 11 nucleotides matching TRBD2. CDR1 SQVTM and CDR2 ANQGSEA come from the germline V gene. This CDR3 has 18 residues. V shed 2 bases, J shed 3 bases, and the junction held 12 bases outside the gene matches.

Comment on this clone: At one of its ends the junction is not consistent with the germline gene, which may arise from a read error. The chain employs TRBV7-9 and TRBJ1-4; D is possibly TRBD1 (5 bases). The CDR3 runs 13 residues. Germline CDR1 is SEHNR and CDR2 is FQNEAQ (reference sequence). The DNA for the CDR3 is TGTTCCAGCAGCTTGGGGGGGGATGAAAAACTGTTTTTT. Residues: CSSSLGGDEKLFF.

This chain links TRBV5-4 with TRBJ1-4, with D possibly matching TRBD1 (5 bases). Trimming took off 4 bases at V and 0 bases at J, with 13 bases between the two ends. This CDR3 has 16 amino acids. Germline assignment: CDR1 SGHNT and CDR2 YYREEE (reference sequence). CDR3 loop: CASSVGTPSTNEKLFF. Written as DNA, the CDR3 is TGTGCCAGCAGCGTCGGGACTCCTTCAACTAATGAAAAACTGTTTTTT.

The chain carries TRBV10-3 and TRBJ1-2; D remains ambiguous. Germline assignment: CDR1 ENHRY and CDR2 SYGVKD. Trimming left V 4 bases short and J 3 bases short, with 9 bases between. CDR3 length: 13 residues. The DNA for the CDR3 is TGTGCCATCAGTGGCTCAGGTTACTATGGCTACACCTTC. Translated, it gives CAISGSGYYGYTF.

This chain joins TRBV2 and TRBJ2-3; the match to TRBD2 covers 7 bases. CDR3 length: 15 amino acids. Germline loops: CDR1 SNHLY, CDR2 FYNNEI. Germline trimming cut 7 bases from V and 2 bases from J; bases unmatched to any gene: 9. This CDR3 reads CASIGTSVNTDTQYF. The CDR3 bases are TGTGCCAGCATTGGTACTAGCGTGAACACAGATACGCAGTATTTT. The whole variable domain, remainder taken from reference TRBV2 and TRBJ2-3, is EPEVTQTPSHQVTQMGQEVILRCVPISNHLYFYWYRQILGQKVEFLVSFYNNEISEKSEIFDDQFSVERPDGSNFTLKIRSTKLEDSAMYFCASIGTSVNTDTQYFGPGTRLTVL.

This chain uses TRBV27 with TRBJ2-7; D gene ambiguous. Trimming shortened V by 2 bases and J by 2 bases, and 10 bases separated the two germline ends. Germline loops: CDR1 MNHEY, CDR2 SMNVEV (reference sequence). CDR3 size: 14 residues. This CDR3 is CASSLGSSAYEQYF. The DNA of the CDR3 is TGTGCCAGCAGTTTAGGATCTAGTGCCTACGAGCAGTACTTC.

This clone was recorded only once. The genes are TRBV19 and TRBJ2-7, with 8 bases lining up with TRBD1. CDR3 length: 16 amino acids. Germline V gives CDR1 LNHDA, CDR2 SQIVND (reference sequence). J was trimmed by 3 bases and V by 5 bases; bases with no gene match: 12. CDR3 bases: TGTGCCAGTAGTCCCCCCGGACAGGGCGCGGACTACGAGCAGTACTTC. Its translation: CASSPPGQGADYEQYF. The full variable domain, completed using reference TRBV19 and TRBJ2-7, is DGGITQSPKYLFRKEGQNVTLSCEQNLNHDAMYWYRQDPGQGLRLIYYSQIVNDFQKGDIAEGYSVSREKKESFPLTVTSAQKNPTAFYLCASSPPGQGADYEQYFGPGTRLTVT.

CDR3 residues: CASSLGTGGGDTQYF. The CDR3 DNA reads as TGTGCCAGCAGCTTGGGAACGGGAGGGGGAGATACGCAGTATTTT. The V and J genes are TRBV5-6 and TRBJ2-3; 8 nucleotides agree with TRBD2. The CDR3 contains 15 residues. Per the germline V gene, CDR1 is SGHDT and CDR2 is YYEEEE. V lost 0 bases to trimming and J lost 5 bases; unmatched junction nucleotides: 5.